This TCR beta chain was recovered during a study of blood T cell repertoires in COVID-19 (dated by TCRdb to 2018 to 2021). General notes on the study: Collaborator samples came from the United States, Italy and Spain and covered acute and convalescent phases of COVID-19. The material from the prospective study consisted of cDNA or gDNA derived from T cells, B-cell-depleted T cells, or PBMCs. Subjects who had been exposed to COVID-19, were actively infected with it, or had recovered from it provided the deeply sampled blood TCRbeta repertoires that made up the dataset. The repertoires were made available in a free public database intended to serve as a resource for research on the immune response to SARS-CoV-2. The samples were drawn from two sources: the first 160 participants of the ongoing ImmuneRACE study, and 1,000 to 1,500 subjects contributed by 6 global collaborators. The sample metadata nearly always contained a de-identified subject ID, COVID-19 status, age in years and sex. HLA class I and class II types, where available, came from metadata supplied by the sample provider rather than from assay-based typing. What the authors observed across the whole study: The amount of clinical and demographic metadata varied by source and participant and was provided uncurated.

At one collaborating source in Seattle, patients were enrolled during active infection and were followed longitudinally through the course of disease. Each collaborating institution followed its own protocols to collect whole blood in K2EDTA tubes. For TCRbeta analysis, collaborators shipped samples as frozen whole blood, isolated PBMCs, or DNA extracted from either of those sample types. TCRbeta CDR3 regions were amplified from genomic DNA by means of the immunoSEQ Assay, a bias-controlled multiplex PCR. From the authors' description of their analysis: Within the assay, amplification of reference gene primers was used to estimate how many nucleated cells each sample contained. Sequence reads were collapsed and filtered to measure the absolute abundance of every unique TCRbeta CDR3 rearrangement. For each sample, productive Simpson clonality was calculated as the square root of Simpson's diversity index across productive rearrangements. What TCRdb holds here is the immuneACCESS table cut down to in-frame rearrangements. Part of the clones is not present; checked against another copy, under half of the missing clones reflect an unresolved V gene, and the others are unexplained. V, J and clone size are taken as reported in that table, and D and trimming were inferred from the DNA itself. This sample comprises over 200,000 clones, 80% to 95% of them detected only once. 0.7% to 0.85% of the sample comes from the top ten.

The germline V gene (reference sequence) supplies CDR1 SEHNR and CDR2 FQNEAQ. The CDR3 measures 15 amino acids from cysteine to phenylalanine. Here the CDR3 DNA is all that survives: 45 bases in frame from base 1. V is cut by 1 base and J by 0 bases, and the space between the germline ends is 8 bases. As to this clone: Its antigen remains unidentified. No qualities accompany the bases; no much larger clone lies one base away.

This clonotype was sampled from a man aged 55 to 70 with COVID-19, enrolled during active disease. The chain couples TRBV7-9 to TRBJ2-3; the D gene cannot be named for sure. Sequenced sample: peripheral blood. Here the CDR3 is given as CASSLDGTSTDTQYF. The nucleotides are TGTGCCAGCAGCTTAGACGGTACTAGCACAGATACGCAGTATTTT.